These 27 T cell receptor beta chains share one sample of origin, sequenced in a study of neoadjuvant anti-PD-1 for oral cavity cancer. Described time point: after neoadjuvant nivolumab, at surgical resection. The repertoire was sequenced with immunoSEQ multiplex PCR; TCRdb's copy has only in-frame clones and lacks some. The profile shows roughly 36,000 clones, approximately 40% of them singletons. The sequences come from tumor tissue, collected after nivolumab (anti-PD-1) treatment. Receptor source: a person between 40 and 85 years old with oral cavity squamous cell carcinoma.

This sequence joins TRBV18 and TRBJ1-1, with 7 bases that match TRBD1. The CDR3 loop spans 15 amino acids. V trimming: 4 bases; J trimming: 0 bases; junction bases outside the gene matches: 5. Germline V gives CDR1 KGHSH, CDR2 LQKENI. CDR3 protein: CASSLDRDMNTEAFF. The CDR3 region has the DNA TGTGCCAGCTCACTTGACAGGGACATGAACACTGAAGCTTTCTTT.

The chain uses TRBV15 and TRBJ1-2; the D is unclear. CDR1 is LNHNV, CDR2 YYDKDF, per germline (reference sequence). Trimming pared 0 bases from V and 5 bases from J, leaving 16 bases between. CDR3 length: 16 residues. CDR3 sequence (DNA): TGTGCCACCAGCAGAGAGGGTTTAGATGACATTTATGGCTACACCTTC. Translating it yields CATSREGLDDIYGYTF.

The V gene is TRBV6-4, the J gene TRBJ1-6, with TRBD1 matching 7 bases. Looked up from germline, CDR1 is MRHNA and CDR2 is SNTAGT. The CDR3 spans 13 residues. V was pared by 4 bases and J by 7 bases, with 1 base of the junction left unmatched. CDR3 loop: CASSAQGNSPLHF. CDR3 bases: TGTGCCAGCAGTGCACAGGGGAATTCACCCCTCCACTTT.

The CDR3 sequence is CASSQDIWGSDTQYF. In DNA form, the CDR3 reads TGTGCCAGCAGCCAAGATATTTGGGGTTCAGATACGCAGTATTTT. This chain connects TRBV14 to TRBJ2-3; D remains ambiguous. The CDR3 spans 15 residues. CDR1 is SGHDN, CDR2 FVKESK, per germline. The germline V and J ends were trimmed by 0 bases and 4 bases, with 11 bases remaining between them.

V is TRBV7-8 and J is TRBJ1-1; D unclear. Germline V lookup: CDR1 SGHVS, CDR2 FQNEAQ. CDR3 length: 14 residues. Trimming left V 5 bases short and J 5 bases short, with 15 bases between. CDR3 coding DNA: TGTGCCAGCAGCCCCAGGAGAATGGGGACTGAAGCTTTCTTT. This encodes CASSPRRMGTEAFF.

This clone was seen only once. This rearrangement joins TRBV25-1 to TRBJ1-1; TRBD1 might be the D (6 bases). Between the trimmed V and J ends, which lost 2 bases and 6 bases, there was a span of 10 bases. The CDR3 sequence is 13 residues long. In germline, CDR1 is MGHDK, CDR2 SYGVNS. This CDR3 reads CASSEGGHPEAFF. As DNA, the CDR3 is TGTGCCAGCAGTGAAGGGGGGCACCCTGAAGCTTTCTTT.

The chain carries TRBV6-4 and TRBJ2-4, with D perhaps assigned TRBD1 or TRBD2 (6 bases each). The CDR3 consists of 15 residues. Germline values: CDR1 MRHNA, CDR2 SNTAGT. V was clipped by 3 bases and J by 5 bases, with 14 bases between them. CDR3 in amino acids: CASSEDSGLQNIQYF. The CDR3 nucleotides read TGTGCCAGCAGTGAGGACAGTGGACTACAAAACATTCAGTACTTC.

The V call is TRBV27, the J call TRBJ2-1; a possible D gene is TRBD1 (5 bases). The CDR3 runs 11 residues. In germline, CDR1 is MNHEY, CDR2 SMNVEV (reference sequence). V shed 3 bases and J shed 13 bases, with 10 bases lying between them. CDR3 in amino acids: CASSLQGEQFF. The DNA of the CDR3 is TGTGCCAGCAGTTTGCAGGGTGAACAGTTCTTC.

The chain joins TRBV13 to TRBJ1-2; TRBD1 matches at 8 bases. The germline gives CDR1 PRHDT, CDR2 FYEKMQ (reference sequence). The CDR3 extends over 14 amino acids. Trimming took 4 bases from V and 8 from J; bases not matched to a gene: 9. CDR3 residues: CASSSETGEGGYTF. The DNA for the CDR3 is TGTGCCAGCAGCTCTGAGACAGGGGAAGGAGGCTACACCTTC.

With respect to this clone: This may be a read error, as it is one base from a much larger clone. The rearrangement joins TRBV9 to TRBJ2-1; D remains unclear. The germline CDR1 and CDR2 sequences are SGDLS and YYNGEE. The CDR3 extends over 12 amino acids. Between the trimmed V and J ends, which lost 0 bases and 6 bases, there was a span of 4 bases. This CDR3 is CASSVGTNEQFF. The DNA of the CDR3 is TGTGCCAGCAGCGTAGGTACCAATGAGCAGTTCTTC.

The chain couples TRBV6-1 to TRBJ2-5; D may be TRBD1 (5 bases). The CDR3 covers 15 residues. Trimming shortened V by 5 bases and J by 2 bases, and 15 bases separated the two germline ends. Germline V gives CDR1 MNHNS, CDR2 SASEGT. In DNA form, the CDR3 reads TGTGCCAGCAGTAAACACAATGGACATCAAGAGACCCAGTACTTC. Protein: CASSKHNGHQETQYF.

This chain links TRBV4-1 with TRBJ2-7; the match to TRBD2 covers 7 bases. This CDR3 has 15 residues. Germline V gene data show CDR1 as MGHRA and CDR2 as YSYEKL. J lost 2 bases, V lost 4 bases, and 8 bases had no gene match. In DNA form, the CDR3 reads TGCGCCAGCAGCCCCGGCCTAGCGGCCACCTACGAGCAGTACTTC. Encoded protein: CASSPGLAATYEQYF.

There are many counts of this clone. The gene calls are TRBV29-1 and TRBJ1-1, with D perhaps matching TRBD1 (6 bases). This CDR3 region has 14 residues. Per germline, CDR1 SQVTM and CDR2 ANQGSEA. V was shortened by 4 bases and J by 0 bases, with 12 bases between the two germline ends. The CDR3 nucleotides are TGCAGCGTTGCCCGGACAGCCATGAACACTGAAGCTTTCTTT. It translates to CSVARTAMNTEAFF.

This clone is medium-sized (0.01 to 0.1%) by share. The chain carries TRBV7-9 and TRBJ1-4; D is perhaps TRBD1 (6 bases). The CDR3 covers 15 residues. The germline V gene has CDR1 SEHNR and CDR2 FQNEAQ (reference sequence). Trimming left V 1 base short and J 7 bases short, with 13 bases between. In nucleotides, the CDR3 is TGTGCCAGCAGCTTAGTAGGGGGATGGGTTGAAAAACTGTTTTTT. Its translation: CASSLVGGWVEKLFF.

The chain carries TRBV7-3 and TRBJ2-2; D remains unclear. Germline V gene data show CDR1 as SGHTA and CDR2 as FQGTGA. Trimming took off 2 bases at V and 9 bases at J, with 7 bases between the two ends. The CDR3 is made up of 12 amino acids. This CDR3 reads CASSLHPRELFF. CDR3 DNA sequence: TGTGCCAGCAGCTTACATCCCCGGGAGCTGTTTTTT.

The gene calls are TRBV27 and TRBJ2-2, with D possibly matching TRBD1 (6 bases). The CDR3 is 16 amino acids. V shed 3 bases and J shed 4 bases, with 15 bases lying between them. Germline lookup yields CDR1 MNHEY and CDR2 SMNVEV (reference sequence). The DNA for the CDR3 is TGTGCCAGCAGTTTGTTAAGGGGGTCGGGCACCGGGGAGCTGTTTTTT. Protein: CASSLLRGSGTGELFF.

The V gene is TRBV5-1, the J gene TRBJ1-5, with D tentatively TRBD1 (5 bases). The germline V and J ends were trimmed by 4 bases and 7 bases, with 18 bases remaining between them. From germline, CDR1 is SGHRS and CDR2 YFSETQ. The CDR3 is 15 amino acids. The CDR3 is CASSPGPGIGQPQHF. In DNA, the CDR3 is TGCGCCAGCAGCCCGGGACCCGGGATAGGACAGCCCCAGCATTTT.

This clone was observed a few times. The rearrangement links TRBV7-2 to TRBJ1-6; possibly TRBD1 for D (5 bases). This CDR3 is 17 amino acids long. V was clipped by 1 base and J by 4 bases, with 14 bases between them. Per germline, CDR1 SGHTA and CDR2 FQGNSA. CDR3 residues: CASSLVVFRGYNSPLHF. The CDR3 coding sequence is TGTGCCAGCAGCTTAGTGGTGTTCCGGGGGTATAATTCACCCCTCCACTTT. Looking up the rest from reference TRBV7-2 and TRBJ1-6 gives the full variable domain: GAGVSQSPSNKVTEKGKDVELRCDPISGHTALYWYRQSLGQGLEFLIYFQGNSAPDKSGLPSDRFSAERTGGSVSTLTIQRTQQEDSAVYLCASSLVVFRGYNSPLHFGNGTRLTVT.

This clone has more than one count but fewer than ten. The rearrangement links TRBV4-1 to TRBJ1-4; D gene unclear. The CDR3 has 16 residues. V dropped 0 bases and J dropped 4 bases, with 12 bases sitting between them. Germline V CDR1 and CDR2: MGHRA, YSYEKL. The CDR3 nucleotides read TGCGCCAGCAGCCAAGATCGAGGGTTAAGTAATGAAAAACTGTTTTTT. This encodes CASSQDRGLSNEKLFF.

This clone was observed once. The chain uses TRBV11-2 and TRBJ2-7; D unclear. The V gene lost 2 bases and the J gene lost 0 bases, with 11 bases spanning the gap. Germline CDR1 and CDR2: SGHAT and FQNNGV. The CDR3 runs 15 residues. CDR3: CASSLTPGSSYEQYF. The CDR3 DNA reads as TGTGCCAGCAGCTTAACTCCCGGAAGCTCCTACGAGCAGTACTTC.

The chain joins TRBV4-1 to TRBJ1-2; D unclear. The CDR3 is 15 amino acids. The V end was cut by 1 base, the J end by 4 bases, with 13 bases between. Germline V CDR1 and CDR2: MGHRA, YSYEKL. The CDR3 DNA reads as TGCGCCAGCAGCCAAGGTGTAACAGCTTCCTATGGCTACACCTTC. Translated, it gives CASSQGVTASYGYTF.

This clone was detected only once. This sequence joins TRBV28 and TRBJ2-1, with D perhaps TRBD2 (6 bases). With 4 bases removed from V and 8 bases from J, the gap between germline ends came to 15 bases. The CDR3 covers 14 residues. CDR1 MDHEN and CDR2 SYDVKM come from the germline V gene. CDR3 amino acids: CASSSPGRSDEQFF. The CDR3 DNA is TGTGCCAGCAGTTCCCCCGGGAGAAGCGATGAGCAGTTCTTC.

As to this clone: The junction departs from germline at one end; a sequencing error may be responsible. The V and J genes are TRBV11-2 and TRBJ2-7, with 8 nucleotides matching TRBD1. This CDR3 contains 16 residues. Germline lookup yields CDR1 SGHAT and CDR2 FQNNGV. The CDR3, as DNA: TGTGCCAGCAGCCGCCTGGGACAGGCGCTTTCCTCCGAGCAGTACTTC. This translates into CASSRLGQALSSEQYF.

In DNA, the CDR3 is TGCGCCAGCAGCCAAGATTTGAGATATTACCTTAATCAGCCCCAGCATTTT. Its protein product is CASSQDLRYYLNQPQHF. The J gene is TRBJ1-5, the V gene TRBV4-1; no definite D call. Per germline, CDR1 MGHRA and CDR2 YSYEKL. Trimming pared 0 bases from V and 4 bases from J, leaving 16 bases between. The CDR3 length is 17 residues.

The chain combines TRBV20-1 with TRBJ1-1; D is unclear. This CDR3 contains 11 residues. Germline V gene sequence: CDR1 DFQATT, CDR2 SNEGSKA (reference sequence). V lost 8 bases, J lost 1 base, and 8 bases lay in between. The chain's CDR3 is CSCEGNTEAFF. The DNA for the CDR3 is TGCAGTTGCGAGGGGAACACTGAAGCTTTCTTT.

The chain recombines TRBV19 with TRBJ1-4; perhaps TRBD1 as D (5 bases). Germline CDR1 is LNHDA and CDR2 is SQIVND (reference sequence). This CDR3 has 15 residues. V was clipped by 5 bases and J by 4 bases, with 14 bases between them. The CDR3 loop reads CASSVTAAGNEKLFF. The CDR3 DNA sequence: TGTGCCAGTAGTGTGACAGCGGCGGGTAATGAAAAACTGTTTTTT.

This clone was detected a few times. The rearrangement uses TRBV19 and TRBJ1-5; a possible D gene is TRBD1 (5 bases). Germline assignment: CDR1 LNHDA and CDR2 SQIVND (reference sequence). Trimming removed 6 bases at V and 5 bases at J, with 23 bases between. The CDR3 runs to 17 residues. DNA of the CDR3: TGTGCCAGTAGGGGGACGGACAAGGTCGGATGGGATCAGCCCCAGCATTTT. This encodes CASRGTDKVGWDQPQHF.